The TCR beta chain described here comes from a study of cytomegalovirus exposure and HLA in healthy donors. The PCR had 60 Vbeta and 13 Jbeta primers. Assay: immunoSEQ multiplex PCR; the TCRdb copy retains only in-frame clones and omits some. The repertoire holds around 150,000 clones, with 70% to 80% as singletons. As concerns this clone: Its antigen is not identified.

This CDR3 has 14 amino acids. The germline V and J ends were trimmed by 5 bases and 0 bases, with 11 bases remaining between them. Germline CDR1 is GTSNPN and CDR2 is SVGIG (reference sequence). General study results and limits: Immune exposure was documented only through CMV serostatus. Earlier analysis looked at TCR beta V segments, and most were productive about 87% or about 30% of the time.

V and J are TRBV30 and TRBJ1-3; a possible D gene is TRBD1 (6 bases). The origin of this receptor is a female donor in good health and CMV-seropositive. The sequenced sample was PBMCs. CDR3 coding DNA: TGTGCCTGGGGTACAGGGAGCTCTGGAAACACCATATATTTT. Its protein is CAWGTGSSGNTIYF.